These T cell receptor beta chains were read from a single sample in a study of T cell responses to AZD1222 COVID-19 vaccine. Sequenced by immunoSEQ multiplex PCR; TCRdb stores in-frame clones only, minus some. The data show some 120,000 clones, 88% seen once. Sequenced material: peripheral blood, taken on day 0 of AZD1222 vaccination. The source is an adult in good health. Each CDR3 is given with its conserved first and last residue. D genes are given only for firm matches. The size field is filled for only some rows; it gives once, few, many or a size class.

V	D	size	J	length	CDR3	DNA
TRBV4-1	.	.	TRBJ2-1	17	CASSQEAQGWLANEQFF	TGCGCCAGCAGCCAAGAAGCGCAGGGTTGGTTGGCCAATGAGCAGTTCTTC
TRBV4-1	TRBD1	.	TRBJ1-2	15	CASSQPTGTRGGYTF	TGCGCCAGCAGCCAGCCGACAGGGACTAGGGGTGGCTACACCTTC
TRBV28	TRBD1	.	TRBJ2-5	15	CASSSGTGWPETQYF	TGTGCCAGCAGTTCAGGGACAGGGTGGCCAGAGACCCAGTACTTC
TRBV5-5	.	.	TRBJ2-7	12	CASSQGLYEQYF	TGTGCCAGCAGCCAAGGACTCTACGAGCAGTACTTC
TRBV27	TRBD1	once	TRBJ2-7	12	CASKADRGEQYF	TGTGCCAGCAAAGCGGACAGGGGCGAGCAGTACTTC
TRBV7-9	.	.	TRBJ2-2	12	CASSLETGELFF	TGTGCCAGCAGCTTAGAAACCGGGGAGCTGTTTTTT
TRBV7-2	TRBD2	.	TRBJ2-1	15	CASSKLAGGYNEQFF	TGTGCCAGCAGCAAACTAGCGGGAGGTTACAATGAGCAGTTCTTC
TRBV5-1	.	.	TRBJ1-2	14	CASSLSDTSGGYTF	TGCGCCAGCAGCTTGTCTGACACGTCTGGGGGCTACACCTTC
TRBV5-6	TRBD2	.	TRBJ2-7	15	CASSPRGVPSYEQYF	TGTGCCAGCAGCCCCCGGGGGGTCCCCTCGTACGAGCAGTACTTC
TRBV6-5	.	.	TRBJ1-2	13	CASSRDLNYGYTF	TGTGCCAGCAGCCGGGACCTTAACTATGGCTACACCTTC
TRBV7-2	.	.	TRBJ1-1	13	CASSFSSNTEAFF	TGTGCCAGCAGCTTCAGTTCGAACACTGAAGCTTTCTTT
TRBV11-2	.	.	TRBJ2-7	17	CASSLPLRGPKTYEQYF	TGTGCCAGCAGCTTACCCCTCAGGGGTCCTAAGACCTACGAGCAGTACTTC
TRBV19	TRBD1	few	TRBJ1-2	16	CASSPTRQGGYYGYTF	TGTGCCAGTAGTCCCACCAGACAGGGAGGCTACTATGGCTACACCTTC
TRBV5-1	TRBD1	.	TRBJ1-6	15	CASSLGQEYNSPLHF	TGCGCCAGCAGCCTGGGACAGGAATATAATTCACCCCTCCACTTT
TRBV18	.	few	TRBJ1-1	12	CASSPISTGGFF	TGTGCCAGCTCACCTATTTCAACTGGTGGTTTCTTT
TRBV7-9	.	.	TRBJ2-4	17	CASSLEQGSLAKNIQYF	TGTGCCAGCAGCTTAGAACAGGGTTCATTAGCCAAAAACATTCAGTACTTC
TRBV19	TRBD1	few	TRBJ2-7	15	CASSISSRQGNEQYF	TGTGCCAGTAGTATTTCGTCCCGACAGGGCAACGAGCAGTACTTC
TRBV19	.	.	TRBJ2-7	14	CASSPRTTTYEQYF	TGTGCCAGTAGTCCCCGGACTACGACTTACGAGCAGTACTTC
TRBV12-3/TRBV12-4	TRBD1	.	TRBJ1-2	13	CASSFGQGDGYTF	TGTGCCAGCAGTTTTGGACAGGGGGATGGCTACACCTTC
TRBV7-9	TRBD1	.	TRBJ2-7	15	CASSSTGTGAYEQYF	TGTGCCAGCAGCTCAACCGGGACAGGGGCCTACGAGCAGTACTTC
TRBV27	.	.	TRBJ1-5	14	CASSLLRGGQPQHF	TGTGCCAGCAGTTTACTCAGGGGTGGTCAGCCCCAGCATTTT
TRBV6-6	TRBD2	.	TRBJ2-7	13	CATHWLAGGEQYF	TGTGCCACCCACTGGCTAGCGGGAGGCGAGCAGTACTTC
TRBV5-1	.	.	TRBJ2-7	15	CASSRGIAALYEQYF	TGCGCCAGCAGCCGGGGAATAGCGGCACTATACGAGCAGTACTTC
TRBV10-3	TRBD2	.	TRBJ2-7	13	CAIRAGEGYEQYF	TGTGCCATCAGAGCGGGAGAAGGGTACGAGCAGTACTTC